A single sample gave rise to the 24 T cell receptor beta chains below, sequenced in a study of regulatory T cells in long-lasting Graves disease. Time point given: persistent/refractory GD, antithyroid drugs over 5 years with positive TRAb. RNA isolated from PBMCs was used to make the TCR library. The TCR beta library used iRepertoire HTBI primers with Arm-PCR amplification of CDR3. From the multiplex PCR reads, TCRdb called clonotypes with MiXCR, one entry per CDR3 protein. The sample carries roughly 450,000 distinct CDR3 sequences, around 24% recorded once. The sample was peripheral blood mononuclear cells (PBMCs), taken when the disease was refractory, from a patient treated with antithyroid drugs. These receptors were taken from a female donor with Graves disease.

This clonotype was picked up a small number of times. J is TRBJ2-5 and V is TRBV20-1; 8 bases fit TRBD1. Germline trimming cut 0 bases from V and 8 bases from J; bases unmatched to any gene: 8. This CDR3 has 14 amino acids. CDR1 is DFQATT, CDR2 SNEGSKA, per germline (reference sequence). The CDR3 DNA is TGCAGTGCTAGAGATCCCGGACAGGGTTACACCCAGTACTTC. Its protein product is CSARDPGQGYTQYF.

V gene TRBV6-2 or TRBV6-3 combines with J gene TRBJ2-7; TRBD2 matches 8 bases. CDR1 is MNHEY, CDR2 SVGEGT, per germline. This CDR3 spans 13 amino acids. V was pared by 10 bases and J by 2 bases, with 7 bases of the junction left unmatched. This chain's CDR3 is CATTGTRAYEQYF. The CDR3 coding sequence is TGTGCCACCACCGGGACTAGGGCCTACGAGCAGTACTTC.

The J gene is TRBJ2-7, the V gene TRBV20-1, with 8 bases aligning to TRBD1. This CDR3 has 14 amino acids. Germline-derived CDR1 and CDR2 are DFQATT and SNEGSKA (reference sequence). The V and J ends lost 2 bases and 5 bases, in that order; junction bases with no gene match: 8. The CDR3 reads CSARSGTGSHEQYF. For the CDR3, the DNA is TGCAGTGCTAGATCCGGGACAGGCTCTCACGAGCAGTACTTC.

The rearrangement joins TRBV5-1 to TRBJ1-2; 7 bases match TRBD1. CDR3 length equals 18 residues. V gave up 0 bases and J gave up 6 bases; unmatched junction bases: 17. CDR1 is SGHRS and CDR2 is YFSETQ in the germline V gene. CDR3 sequence (DNA): TGCGCCAGCAGCTTGGACCCCTCCAGACAGGGTCGAAGGGATGGCTACACCTTC. Translated: CASSLDPSRQGRRDGYTF.

This clonotype appeared a few times. The chain joins TRBV2 to TRBJ2-7; D is ambiguous. Germline V CDR1 and CDR2: SNHLY, FYNNEI. There are 15 residues in the CDR3. V dropped 7 bases and J dropped 0 bases, with 16 bases sitting between them. CDR3 bases: TGTGCCAGCATAGCTACAATGAGAGCCTCCTACGAGCAGTACTTC. Translated: CASIATMRASYEQYF.

The chain combines TRBV5-6 with TRBJ2-7; D is ambiguous. CDR3 size: 13 residues. V lost 1 base, J lost 4 bases, and 9 bases lay in between. Germline lookup yields CDR1 SGHDT and CDR2 YYEEEE. The CDR3 DNA is TGTGCCAGCAGCTTGATTGTGGATTACGAGCAGTACTTC. Its translation is CASSLIVDYEQYF. Complete variable domain (other parts from reference TRBV5-6 and TRBJ2-7): DAGVTQSPTHLIKTRGQQVTLRCSPKSGHDTVSWYQQALGQGPQFIFQYYEEEERQRGNFPDRFSGHQFPNYSSELNVNALLLGDSALYLCASSLIVDYEQYFGPGTRLTVT.

This clonotype was recorded many times. The genes are TRBV28 and TRBJ2-7; weak D call: TRBD2 (5 bases). V gave up 6 bases and J gave up 6 bases, with 24 bases separating them. In germline, CDR1 is MDHEN, CDR2 SYDVKM. This CDR3 has 16 amino acids. The CDR3 loop reads CASSYRTPGSSGEQYF. The CDR3 DNA follows: TGTGCCAGCAGCTATAGAACCCCGGGAAGCAGTGGCGAGCAGTACTTC.

This clonotype was seen repeatedly, ten times or more. The chain joins TRBV2 to TRBJ2-4; D gene unclear. The CDR3 consists of 16 residues. CDR1 is SNHLY and CDR2 is FYNNEI in the germline V gene. V was trimmed by 4 bases and J by 0 bases, leaving 13 bases between them. The CDR3 nucleotides are TGTGCCAGCAGTGTCTTTTCTCCGGTAGCCAAAAACATTCAGTACTTC. This encodes CASSVFSPVAKNIQYF.

This clonotype has at least ten counts. The rearrangement joins TRBV28 to TRBJ1-6; D is uncertain. Germline V CDR1 and CDR2: MDHEN, SYDVKM. Trimming took 2 bases from V and 0 from J, leaving 11 bases between them. The CDR3 contains 17 residues. CDR3 DNA sequence: TGTGCCAGCAGTTTAGGTGCAGGCAGCTCCTATAATTCACCCCTCCACTTT. Translation: CASSLGAGSSYNSPLHF.

The V gene is TRBV28, the J gene TRBJ2-6, with D perhaps matching TRBD1 or TRBD2 (5 bases each). CDR1 is MDHEN, CDR2 SYDVKM, per germline. V was clipped by 5 bases and J by 0 bases, with 17 bases between them. The CDR3 consists of 18 residues. Here the CDR3 reads CASSPDLGRSSGANVLTF. Written as DNA, the CDR3 is TGTGCCAGCAGTCCAGACCTGGGACGGAGCTCTGGGGCCAACGTCCTGACTTTC.

This clonotype was detected many times. The V gene is TRBV18, the J gene TRBJ1-5; no reliable D call. The CDR3 totals 15 residues. Germline CDR1 KGHSH, CDR2 LQKENI. Trimming stripped 4 bases from V and 2 bases from J, with 12 bases between. The CDR3 DNA sequence: TGTGCCAGCTCACTGGGCCTGGGTGGCAATCAGCCCCAGCATTTT. Its translation is CASSLGLGGNQPQHF.

The V gene is TRBV7-9, the J gene TRBJ2-7; the match to TRBD2 covers 7 bases. This CDR3 contains 12 residues. The germline CDR1 and CDR2 sequences are SEHNR and FQNEAQ (reference sequence). The V segment lost 3 bases and the J segment 6 bases; nucleotides outside the gene matches: 2. The CDR3 DNA reads TGTGCCAGCAGCTTTACGGGAGGCGAGCAGTACTTC. Its protein product is CASSFTGGEQYF.

This clonotype was recorded a few times. This rearrangement joins TRBV5-1 to TRBJ2-6; D may be TRBD1 (5 bases). Germline-derived CDR1 and CDR2 are SGHRS and YFSETQ. The CDR3 is 14 residues long. V was clipped by 6 bases and J by 3 bases, with 10 bases between them. The CDR3 reads CASTRVSGANVLTF. The CDR3 nucleotides read TGCGCCAGCACCAGGGTTAGTGGGGCCAACGTCCTGACTTTC.

This clonotype was observed many times. The chain links TRBV5-1 to TRBJ1-1; D is ambiguous. This CDR3 region has 13 residues. V was pared by 1 base and J by 1 base, with 5 bases between. Per the germline V gene, CDR1 is SGHRS and CDR2 is YFSETQ. CDR3 amino acids: CASSLFRNTEAFF. DNA for the CDR3: TGCGCCAGCAGCTTGTTTCGGAACACTGAAGCTTTCTTT.

Only one count was recorded for this clonotype. V is TRBV24-1 and J is TRBJ2-1; 11 bases map to TRBD2. Trimming took 3 bases from V and 2 from J; bases not matched to a gene: 8. The CDR3 has 18 amino acids. Per germline, CDR1 KGHDR and CDR2 SFDVKD. As DNA, the CDR3 is TGTGCCACCAGTGATCCCTCTACTAGCGGGAGTCCCTACAATGAGCAGTTCTTC. This translates into CATSDPSTSGSPYNEQFF.

The chain couples TRBV4-2 to TRBJ1-5; D remains ambiguous. The V and J ends lost 5 bases and 3 bases respectively, with 11 bases between them. Germline V gene lookup returns CDR1 LGHNA and CDR2 YNFKEQ. The CDR3 totals 14 residues. CDR3 loop: CASSAGGFNQPQHF. The CDR3 DNA is TGTGCCAGCAGCGCCGGCGGCTTCAATCAGCCCCAGCATTTT.

This clonotype occurred a few times. The chain employs TRBV12-5 and TRBJ1-1, with 9 nucleotides matching TRBD1. J was trimmed by 5 bases and V by 9 bases; bases with no gene match: 13. CDR1 and CDR2 from the germline V gene are LGHNT and FRNRAP. This CDR3 is 15 amino acids long. The CDR3 protein is CASSRDREVGTEAFF. CDR3 nucleotides: TGTGCTAGCTCCCGGGACAGGGAGGTAGGGACTGAAGCTTTCTTT.

This clonotype occurred a few times. The chain is built from TRBV7-2 and TRBJ2-3, with 11 bases fitting TRBD2. V lost 2 bases to trimming and J lost 6 bases; unmatched junction nucleotides: 4. Germline values: CDR1 SGHTA, CDR2 FQGNSA. CDR3 length equals 15 residues. The CDR3 region has the DNA TGTGCCAGCAGCTTACTCCGGACTAGCGGGGATACGCAGTATTTT. This sequence encodes CASSLLRTSGDTQYF.

The chain links TRBV6-1 to TRBJ2-5; TRBD1 aligns across 8 bases. The CDR3 spans 13 residues. V gave up 7 bases and J gave up 6 bases; unmatched junction bases: 7. CDR1 and CDR2 from the germline V gene are MNHNS and SASEGT. CDR3 DNA: TGTGCCAGCAAACTGACAGGGGCCAAGACCCAGTACTTC. It encodes CASKLTGAKTQYF.

This chain connects TRBV7-2 to TRBJ2-7, with D hard to call. Germline CDR1 SGHTA, CDR2 FQGNSA. This CDR3 is built from 15 residues. Trimming took 0 bases from V and 1 from J, leaving 10 bases between them. The CDR3 reads CASSLAMVISYEQYF. In DNA form, the CDR3 reads TGTGCCAGCAGCTTAGCGATGGTGATTTCCTACGAGCAGTACTTC.

The chain joins TRBV19 to TRBJ1-3; D is uncertain. Germline V lookup: CDR1 LNHDA, CDR2 SQIVND (reference sequence). The CDR3 is made up of 14 amino acids. V gave up 6 bases and J gave up 2 bases, with 11 bases separating them. The CDR3 DNA is TGTGCCAGTAGCCAATCGGGGACTGGAAACACCATATATTTT. It encodes CASSQSGTGNTIYF.

The chain is built from TRBV5-1 and TRBJ1-2, with D possibly TRBD1 on 5 matching bases. Germline V gene sequence: CDR1 SGHRS, CDR2 YFSETQ. There are 16 residues in the CDR3. V gave up 3 bases and J gave up 6 bases, with 21 bases separating them. Here the CDR3 DNA reads TGCGCCAGCAGCTCACGGAACGATGCCAGGGTAGATGGCTACACCTTC. Protein: CASSSRNDARVDGYTF.

In this sample, this clonotype turned up a few times. This CDR3 reads CASSYSREGQYEQYF. In DNA, the CDR3 is TGTGCCAGCAGTTACTCCCGGGAGGGCCAATACGAGCAGTACTTC. V gene TRBV6-2 or TRBV6-3 combines with J gene TRBJ2-1, with 8 bases aligning to TRBD2. The DNA end lines up better with TRBJ2-7; the J call may be wrong. Germline-derived CDR1 and CDR2 are MNHEY and SVGEGT. This CDR3 comprises 15 residues.

In this sample, this clonotype turned up many times. The rearrangement links TRBV2 to TRBJ2-7; the match to TRBD1 covers 8 bases. The CDR3 contains 14 residues. The ends lost 6 bases at V and 5 bases at J; junction bases unmatched: 9. Germline-derived CDR1 and CDR2 are SNHLY and FYNNEI. CDR3 sequence: CASRAGQGRDEQYF. CDR3 nucleotides: TGTGCCAGCAGGGCCGGACAGGGACGCGACGAGCAGTACTTC.